Below, one TCR beta chain is given with its context. Its antigen remains unknown. This specimen comes from a study of CD8+ T cells in alopecia areata. Study observations and caveats: Alopecia totalis/universalis scalp especially showed more expanded CD8+ clones than normal scalp. Normal skin contains resident alphabeta T cells, and these are also sequenced in scalp samples.

Investigators isolated RNA and reverse transcribed it into cDNA to act as the sequencing template. The assay was immunoSEQ multiplex PCR, and TCRdb's table has in-frame clones only and misses some. Among around 60,000 clones listed, around 40% were seen once. Germline CDR1 reads SQVTM; CDR2 reads ANQGSEA. This CDR3 contains 14 residues. V gave up 1 base and J gave up 4 bases, with 14 bases separating them. Punch biopsies of lesional scalp, plus peripheral blood, were taken from alopecia areata patients. Sorting from PBMCs produced CD4+ and CD8+ T cells. Sequencing was done on a sample of NKG2D-low CD8+ T cells sorted from blood. The sequence was obtained from a human donor with alopecia areata. J is TRBJ2-7 and V is TRBV29-1; possible D gene TRBD1, 6 bases. The CDR3 nucleotides read TGCAGCGTTGAAGGACCAGGGGAAGAGTACGAGCAGTACTTC. It is translated as CSVEGPGEEYEQYF.